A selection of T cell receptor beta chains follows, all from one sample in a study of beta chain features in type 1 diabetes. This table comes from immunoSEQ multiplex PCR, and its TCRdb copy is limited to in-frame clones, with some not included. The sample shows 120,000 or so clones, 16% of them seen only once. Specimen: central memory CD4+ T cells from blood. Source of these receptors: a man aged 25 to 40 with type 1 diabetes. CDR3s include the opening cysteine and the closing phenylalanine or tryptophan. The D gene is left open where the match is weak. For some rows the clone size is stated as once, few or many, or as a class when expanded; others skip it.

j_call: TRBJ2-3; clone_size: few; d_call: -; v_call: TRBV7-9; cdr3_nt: TGTGCCAGCAGCTTTCGGGGTGCAGATACGCAGTATTTT; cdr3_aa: CASSFRGADTQYF
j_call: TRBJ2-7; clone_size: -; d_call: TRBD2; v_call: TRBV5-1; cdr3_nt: TGCGCCAGCAGCCCTGGACTAGGACCGGGCTACGAGCAGTACTTC; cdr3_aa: CASSPGLGPGYEQYF
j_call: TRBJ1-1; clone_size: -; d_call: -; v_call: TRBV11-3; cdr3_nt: TGTGCCAGCTTAGGGGAGAACACTGAAGCTTTCTTT; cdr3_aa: CASLGENTEAFF
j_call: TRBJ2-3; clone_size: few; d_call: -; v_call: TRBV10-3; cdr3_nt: TGTGCCATCAGTGAGTCCCGACGGGGCGAGGTAGATACGCAGTATTTT; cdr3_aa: CAISESRRGEVDTQYF
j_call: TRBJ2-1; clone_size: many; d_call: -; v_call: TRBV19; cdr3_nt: TGTGCCAGTAGTGCCCGTGGGGATGAGCAGTTCTTC; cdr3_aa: CASSARGDEQFF
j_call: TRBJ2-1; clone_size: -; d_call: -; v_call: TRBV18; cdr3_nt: TGTGCCAGCTCACCAGCCGGGACACTTGACAATGAGCAGTTCTTC; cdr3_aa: CASSPAGTLDNEQFF
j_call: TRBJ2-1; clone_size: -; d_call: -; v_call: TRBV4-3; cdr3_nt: TGCGCCAGCAGCCAAGATTTCTCCGCGTACTCCTACAATGAGCAGTTCTTC; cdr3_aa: CASSQDFSAYSYNEQFF
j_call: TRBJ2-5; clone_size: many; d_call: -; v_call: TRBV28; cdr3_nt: TGTGCCAGCAGCACCGGGGGGACCCAGTACTTC; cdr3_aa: CASSTGGTQYF
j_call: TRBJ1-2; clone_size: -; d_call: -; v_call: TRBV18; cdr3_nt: TGTGCCAGCTCACTTAAAGGGGCAGATAATGGCTACACCTTC; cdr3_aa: CASSLKGADNGYTF
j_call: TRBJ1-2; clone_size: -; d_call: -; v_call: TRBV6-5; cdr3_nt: TGTGCCAGCGCAACCTCCTCCGGTGGCTACACCTTC; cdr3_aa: CASATSSGGYTF
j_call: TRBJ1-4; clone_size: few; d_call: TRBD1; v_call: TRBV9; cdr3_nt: TGTGCCAGCAGCGTAGCCCGGGACAGGGGGCATGATAATGAAAAACTGTTTTTT; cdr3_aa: CASSVARDRGHDNEKLFF
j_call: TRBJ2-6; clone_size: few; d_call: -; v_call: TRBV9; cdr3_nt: TGTGCCAGCAGCGTAGATTCTTCTGGGGCCAACGTCCTGACTTTC; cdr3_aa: CASSVDSSGANVLTF
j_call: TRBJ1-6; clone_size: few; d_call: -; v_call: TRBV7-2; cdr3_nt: TGTGCCAGCAGCTTGGAACAGAATTCACCCCTCCACTTT; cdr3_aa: CASSLEQNSPLHF
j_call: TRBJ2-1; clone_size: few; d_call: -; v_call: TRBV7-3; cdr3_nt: TGTGCCAGCAGCCTAAACAGGGAAAATGAGCAGTTCTTC; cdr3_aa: CASSLNRENEQFF
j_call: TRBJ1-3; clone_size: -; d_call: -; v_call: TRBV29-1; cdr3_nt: TGCAGCGTTGTCGCCCGGGCTCATGGAAACACCATATATTTT; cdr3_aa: CSVVARAHGNTIYF
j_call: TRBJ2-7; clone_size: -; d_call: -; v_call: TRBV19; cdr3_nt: TGTGCCAGTAGCGACGGATCGCGCTACGAGCAGTACTTC; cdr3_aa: CASSDGSRYEQYF
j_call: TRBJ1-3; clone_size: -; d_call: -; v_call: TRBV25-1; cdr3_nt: TGTGCCAGCAGCGAGGGCTGGCGATCCTCTGGAAACACCATATATTTT; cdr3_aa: CASSEGWRSSGNTIYF
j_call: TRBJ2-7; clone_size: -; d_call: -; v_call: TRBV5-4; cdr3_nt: TGTGCCAGCAGCCATCGAACGGACCCCTACGAGCAGTACTTC; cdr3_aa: CASSHRTDPYEQYF
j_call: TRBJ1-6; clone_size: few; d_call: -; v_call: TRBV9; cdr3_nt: TGTGCCAGCAGCTTAGTGGGGAGTAATTCACCCCTCCACTTT; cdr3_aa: CASSLVGSNSPLHF
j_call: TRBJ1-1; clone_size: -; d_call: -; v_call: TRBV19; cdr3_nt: TGTGCCAGTGGGGGCCGAAACACTGAAGCTTTCTTT; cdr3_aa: CASGGRNTEAFF